What follows are 9 T cell receptor beta chains derived from one specimen sequenced in a study of neoadjuvant nivolumab and ipilimumab in lung cancer. Generated by immunoSEQ multiplex PCR, the TCRdb table keeps only in-frame clones and is missing some. This table has 10,000 to 15,000 clones, 90% to 96% appearing once. The input for sequencing was peripheral blood, taken after neoadjuvant nivolumab, alone or with ipilimumab, at or shortly before surgery. These receptors were collected from an adult with non-small cell lung cancer.

The chain links TRBV29-1 to TRBJ2-1; 13 bases are a match to TRBD2. Trimming took 6 bases from V and 2 from J; bases not matched to a gene: 7. Looked up from germline, CDR1 is SQVTM and CDR2 is ANQGSEA. The CDR3 sequence is 16 residues long. CDR3 nucleotide sequence: TGCAGCGTAACCGGGACTAGCGGGACTACCTACAATGAGCAGTTCTTC. Amino acids: CSVTGTSGTTYNEQFF.

V and J are TRBV9 and TRBJ2-7; maybe TRBD1 (5 bases). Trimming cost V 0 bases and J 0 bases, with 10 bases left between them. The CDR3 is made up of 15 amino acids. Germline CDR1 SGDLS, CDR2 YYNGEE. The CDR3 bases are TGTGCCAGCAGCGTAGCAGGGCGGAGCTCCTACGAGCAGTACTTC. This translates into CASSVAGRSSYEQYF. The full variable domain, its missing parts supplied by reference TRBV9 and TRBJ2-7, is DSGVTQTPKHLITATGQRVTLRCSPRSGDLSVYWYQQSLDQGLQFLIQYYNGEERAKGNILERFSAQQFPDLHSELNLSSLELGDSALYFCASSVAGRSSYEQYFGPGTRLTVT.

This chain joins TRBV6-1 and TRBJ1-2, with 9 positions matching TRBD1. V gave up 8 bases and J gave up 4 bases; unmatched junction bases: 5. Per the germline V gene, CDR1 is MNHNS and CDR2 is SASEGT. The CDR3 extends over 13 amino acids. CDR3 protein: CASLTGQGYGYTF. Here the CDR3 DNA reads TGTGCCAGCTTAACGGGACAGGGCTATGGCTACACCTTC.

This clone came up once. The rearrangement uses TRBV18 and TRBJ2-5; 14 bases are a match to TRBD2. CDR1 KGHSH and CDR2 LQKENI come from the germline V gene. The CDR3 is made up of 17 amino acids. The V and J ends lost 2 bases and 5 bases, in that order; junction bases with no gene match: 7. DNA for the CDR3: TGTGCCAGCTCACCAGTGACTAGCGGGAGGGCCGGGGAGACCCAGTACTTC. Translating it yields CASSPVTSGRAGETQYF.

J is TRBJ1-2 and V is TRBV27, with D unclear. Germline lookup yields CDR1 MNHEY and CDR2 SMNVEV (reference sequence). The V end lost 2 bases, the J end lost 4 bases, and 8 bases lay between the germline ends. The CDR3 runs 13 residues. CDR3 nucleotides: TGTGCCAGCAGTTTAACAAGTTTCTATGGCTACACCTTC. Protein: CASSLTSFYGYTF.

V gene TRBV7-2 combines with J gene TRBJ1-2, with a possible D match to TRBD1 (5 bases). Germline CDR1 SGHTA, CDR2 FQGNSA. V was shortened by 4 bases and J by 2 bases, with 11 bases between the two germline ends. The CDR3 runs 14 residues. CDR3 loop: CASSSGTKNYGYTF. The CDR3 nucleotides are TGTGCCAGCAGCTCCGGGACGAAAAACTATGGCTACACCTTC.

This clone has a single count. J is TRBJ2-7 and V is TRBV19, with D perhaps assigned TRBD1 or TRBD2 (5 bases each). Looked up from germline, CDR1 is LNHDA and CDR2 is SQIVND (reference sequence). Trimming removed 3 bases at V and 3 bases at J, with 21 bases between. The CDR3 runs 17 residues. CDR3 in amino acids: CASSIGAGKGPLYEQYF. The CDR3 coding sequence is TGTGCCAGTAGTATCGGGGCAGGGAAGGGCCCCCTCTACGAGCAGTACTTC. The entire variable domain, with the rest obtained from reference TRBV19 and TRBJ2-7, is as follows: DGGITQSPKYLFRKEGQNVTLSCEQNLNHDAMYWYRQDPGQGLRLIYYSQIVNDFQKGDIAEGYSVSREKKESFPLTVTSAQKNPTAFYLCASSIGAGKGPLYEQYFGPGTRLTVT.

The genes are TRBV18 and TRBJ1-5, with D possibly being TRBD1 (5 bases). With 0 bases removed from V and 7 bases from J, the gap between germline ends came to 7 bases. The CDR3 is 13 amino acids. Germline lookup yields CDR1 KGHSH and CDR2 LQKENI. The CDR3 protein is CASSPPSGQPQHF. The CDR3 DNA reads as TGTGCCAGCTCACCACCGTCAGGGCAGCCCCAGCATTTT.

Concerning this clone itself: At one end the junction does not follow the germline gene, possibly because of a read error. The rearrangement uses TRBV18 and TRBJ2-7; the match to TRBD1 covers 9 bases. The V gene's germline CDR1 is KGHSH and CDR2 LQKENI. This CDR3 has 16 amino acids. The CDR3 loop is CASSPRAGTGTYEQYF. The CDR3 DNA is TGTGCCAGCTCTCCACGGGCCGGGACAGGGACCTACGAGCAGTACTTC.